This T cell receptor (beta chain) stems from a study of control samples from healthy donors and cancer patients. Germline V gene sequence: CDR1 LNHDA, CDR2 SQIVND (reference sequence). There are 11 residues in the CDR3. Using immunoSEQ multiplex PCR, the repertoire was profiled, and TCRdb retains in-frame clones only, with some absent. The sample shows tens of thousands of clones, roughly 84% of them seen only once. The origin of this receptor is a man aged 45 to 65 in good health. Material: blood. The chain joins TRBV19 to TRBJ1-5; D possibly corresponds to TRBD1 (5 bases). CDR3 bases: TGTGCGGGGGGGGACAATCAGCCCCAGCATTTT. Translating it yields CAGGDNQPQHF.